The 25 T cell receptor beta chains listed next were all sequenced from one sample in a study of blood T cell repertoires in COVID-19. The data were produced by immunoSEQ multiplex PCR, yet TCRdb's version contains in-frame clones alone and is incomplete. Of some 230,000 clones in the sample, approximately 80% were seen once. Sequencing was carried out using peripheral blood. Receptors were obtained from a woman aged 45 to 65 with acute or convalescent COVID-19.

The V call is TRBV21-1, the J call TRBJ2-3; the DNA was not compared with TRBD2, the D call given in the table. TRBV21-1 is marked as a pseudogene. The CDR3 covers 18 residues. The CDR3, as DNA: TGTGCCAGCAGCAAAACCATGGTGCGCTCTGATGGCACAGATACGCAGTATTTT. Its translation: CASSKTMVRSDGTDTQYF.

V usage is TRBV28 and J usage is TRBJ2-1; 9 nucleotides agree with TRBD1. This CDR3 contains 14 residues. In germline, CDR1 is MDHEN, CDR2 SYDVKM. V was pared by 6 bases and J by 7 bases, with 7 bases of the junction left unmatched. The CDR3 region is CASRKQGAQNEQFF. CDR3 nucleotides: TGTGCCAGCAGAAAACAGGGGGCGCAGAATGAGCAGTTCTTC.

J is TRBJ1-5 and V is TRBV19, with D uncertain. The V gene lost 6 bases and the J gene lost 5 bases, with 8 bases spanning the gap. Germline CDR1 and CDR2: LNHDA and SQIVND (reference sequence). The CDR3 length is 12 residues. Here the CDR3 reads CASSPLDQPQHF. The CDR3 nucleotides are TGTGCCAGTAGCCCTTTAGATCAGCCCCAGCATTTT.

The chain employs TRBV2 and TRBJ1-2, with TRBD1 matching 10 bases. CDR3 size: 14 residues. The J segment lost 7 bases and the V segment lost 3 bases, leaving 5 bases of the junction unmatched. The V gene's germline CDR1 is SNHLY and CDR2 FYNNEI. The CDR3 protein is CASSDADRGIGYTF. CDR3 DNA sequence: TGTGCCAGCAGTGACGCGGACAGGGGGATTGGCTACACCTTC.

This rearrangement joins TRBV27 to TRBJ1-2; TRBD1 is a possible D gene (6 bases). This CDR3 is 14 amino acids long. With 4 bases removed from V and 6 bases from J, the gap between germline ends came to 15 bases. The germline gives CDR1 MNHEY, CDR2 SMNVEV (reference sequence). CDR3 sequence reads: CASSYTGRVDGYTF. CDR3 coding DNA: TGTGCCAGCAGTTATACAGGGCGGGTGGATGGCTACACCTTC.

This CDR3 is CASSPGRGLGAFF. The CDR3 DNA sequence: TGTGCCAGCAGCCCCGGCAGGGGGCTCGGAGCTTTCTTT. V gene TRBV12-3 or TRBV12-4 combines with J gene TRBJ1-1, with 8 bases that match TRBD1. This CDR3 region has 13 residues. V was pared by 6 bases and J by 10 bases, with 10 bases of the junction left unmatched.

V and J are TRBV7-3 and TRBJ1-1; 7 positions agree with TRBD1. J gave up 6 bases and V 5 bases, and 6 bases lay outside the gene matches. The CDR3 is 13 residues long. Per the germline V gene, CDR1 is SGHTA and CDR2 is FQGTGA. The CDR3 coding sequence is TGTGCCAGCAGCAGGGACAGATGGGCTGAAGCTTTCTTT. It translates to CASSRDRWAEAFF.

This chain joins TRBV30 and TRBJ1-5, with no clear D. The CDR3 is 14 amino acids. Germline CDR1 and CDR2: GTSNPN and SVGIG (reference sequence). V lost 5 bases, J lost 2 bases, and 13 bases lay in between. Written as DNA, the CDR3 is TGTGCCTGGTCTGACGGGCGGGGCAATCAGCCCCAGCATTTT. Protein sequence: CAWSDGRGNQPQHF.

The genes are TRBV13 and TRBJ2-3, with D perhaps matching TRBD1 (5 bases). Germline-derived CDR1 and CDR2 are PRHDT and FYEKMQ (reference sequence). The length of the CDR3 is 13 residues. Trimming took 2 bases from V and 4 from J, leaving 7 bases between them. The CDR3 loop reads CASSLSGSDTQYF. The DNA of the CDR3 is TGTGCCAGCAGCTTATCAGGGTCAGATACGCAGTATTTT.

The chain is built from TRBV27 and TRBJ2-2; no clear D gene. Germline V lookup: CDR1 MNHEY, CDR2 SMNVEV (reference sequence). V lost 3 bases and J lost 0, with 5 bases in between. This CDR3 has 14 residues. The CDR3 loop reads CASSFSANTGELFF. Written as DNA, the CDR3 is TGTGCCAGCAGTTTCTCCGCGAACACCGGGGAGCTGTTTTTT.

The CDR3 DNA is TGTGCCAGCAGTTACGAAGGGGGCGAGCAGTACTTC. Translated, it gives CASSYEGGEQYF. The chain couples TRBV6-6 to TRBJ2-7; D might be TRBD1 (6 bases). The germline V gene encodes CDR1 MNHNY and CDR2 SVGAGI (reference sequence). The ends were cut back, 2 bases at V and 6 bases at J, with 8 bases in the middle. The CDR3 is 12 residues long.

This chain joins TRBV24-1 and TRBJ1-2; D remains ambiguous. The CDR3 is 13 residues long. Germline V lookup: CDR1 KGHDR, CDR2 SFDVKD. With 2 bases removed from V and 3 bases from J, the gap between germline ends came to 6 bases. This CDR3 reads CATSDYTDYGYTF. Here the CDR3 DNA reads TGTGCCACCAGTGATTACACAGACTATGGCTACACCTTC.

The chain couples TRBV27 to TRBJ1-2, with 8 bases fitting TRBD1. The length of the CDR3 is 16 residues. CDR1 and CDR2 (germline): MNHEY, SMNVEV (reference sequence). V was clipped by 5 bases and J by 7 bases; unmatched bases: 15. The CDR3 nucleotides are TGTGCCAGCAGTCCATCGGGGACAGGTGCGGGCGGTGGCTACACCTTC. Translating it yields CASSPSGTGAGGGYTF.

The CDR3 sequence: CARSLAEQGRTFF. DNA for the CDR3: TGTGCCAGAAGCTTAGCGGAGCAGGGCAGAACTTTCTTT. The chain recombines TRBV7-5 with TRBJ1-1; TRBD1 is the table's D call, not checked against the DNA. TRBV7-5 is a pseudogene locus. This CDR3 contains 13 residues.

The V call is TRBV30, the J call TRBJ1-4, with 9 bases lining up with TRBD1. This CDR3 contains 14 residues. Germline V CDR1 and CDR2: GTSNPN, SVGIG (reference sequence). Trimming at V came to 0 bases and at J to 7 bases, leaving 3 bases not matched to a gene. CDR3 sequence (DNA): TGTGCCTGGAGTGTGACAGGGGGTGGTGAAAAACTGTTTTTT. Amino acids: CAWSVTGGGEKLFF.

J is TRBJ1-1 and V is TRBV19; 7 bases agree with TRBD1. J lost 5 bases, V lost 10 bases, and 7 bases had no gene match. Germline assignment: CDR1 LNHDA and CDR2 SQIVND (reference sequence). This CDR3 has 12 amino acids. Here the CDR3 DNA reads TGTGCCACTCACAGGGGATGGACTGAAGCTTTCTTT. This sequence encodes CATHRGWTEAFF.

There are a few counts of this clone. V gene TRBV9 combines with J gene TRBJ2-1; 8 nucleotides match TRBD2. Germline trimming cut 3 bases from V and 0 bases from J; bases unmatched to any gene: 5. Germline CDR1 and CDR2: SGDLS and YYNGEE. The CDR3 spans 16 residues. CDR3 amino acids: CASSARSGSSYNEQFF. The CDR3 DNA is TGTGCCAGCAGCGCCCGGAGCGGGAGCTCCTACAATGAGCAGTTCTTC.

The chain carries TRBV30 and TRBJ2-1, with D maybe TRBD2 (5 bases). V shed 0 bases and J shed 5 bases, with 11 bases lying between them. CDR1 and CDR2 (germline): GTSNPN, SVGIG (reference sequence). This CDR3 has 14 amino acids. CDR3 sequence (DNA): TGTGCCTGGAGTGTAGGTGGGAGCGACAATGAGCAGTTCTTC. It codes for CAWSVGGSDNEQFF.

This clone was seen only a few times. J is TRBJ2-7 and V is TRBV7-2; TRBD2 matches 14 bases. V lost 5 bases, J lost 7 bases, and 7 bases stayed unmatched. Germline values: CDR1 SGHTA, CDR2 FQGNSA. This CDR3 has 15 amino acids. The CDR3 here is CASSQRLAGGGEQYF. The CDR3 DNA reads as TGTGCCAGCAGCCAGAGACTAGCGGGAGGGGGTGAGCAGTACTTC.

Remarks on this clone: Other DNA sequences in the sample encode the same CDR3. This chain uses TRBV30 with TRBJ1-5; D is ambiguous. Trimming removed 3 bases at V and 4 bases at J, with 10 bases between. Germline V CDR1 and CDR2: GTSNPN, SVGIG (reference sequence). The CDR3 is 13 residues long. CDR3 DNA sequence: TGTGCCTGGAGCACGAGGGAAAATCAGCCCCAGCATTTT. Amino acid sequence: CAWSTRENQPQHF.

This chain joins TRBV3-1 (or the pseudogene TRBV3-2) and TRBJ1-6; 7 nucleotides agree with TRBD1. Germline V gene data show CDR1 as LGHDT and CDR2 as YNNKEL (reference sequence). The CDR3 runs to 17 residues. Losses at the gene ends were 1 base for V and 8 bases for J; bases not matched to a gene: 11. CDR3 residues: CASSQATGVGGHSPLHF. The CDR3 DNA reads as TGTGCCAGCAGCCAAGCTACAGGGGTGGGGGGCCATTCACCCCTCCACTTT.

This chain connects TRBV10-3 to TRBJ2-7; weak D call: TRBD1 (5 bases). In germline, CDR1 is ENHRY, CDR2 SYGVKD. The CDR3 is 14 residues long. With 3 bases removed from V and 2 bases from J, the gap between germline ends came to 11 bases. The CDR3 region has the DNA TGTGCCATCAGTGACCCTCGACAGACCTACGAGCAGTACTTC. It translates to CAISDPRQTYEQYF.

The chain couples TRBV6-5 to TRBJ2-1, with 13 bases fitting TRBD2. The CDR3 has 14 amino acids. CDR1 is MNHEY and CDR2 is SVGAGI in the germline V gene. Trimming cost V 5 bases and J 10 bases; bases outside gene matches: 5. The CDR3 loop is CASSTSGGAYEQFF. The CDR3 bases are TGTGCCAGCAGTACTAGCGGGGGGGCCTACGAGCAGTTCTTC.

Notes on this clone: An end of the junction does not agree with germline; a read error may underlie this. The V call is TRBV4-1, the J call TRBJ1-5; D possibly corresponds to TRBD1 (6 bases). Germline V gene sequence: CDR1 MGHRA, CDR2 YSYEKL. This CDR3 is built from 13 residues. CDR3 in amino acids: CASSKEGGWPQHF. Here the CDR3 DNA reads TGCGCCAGCAGCAAAGAAGGGGGATGGCCCCAGCATTTT.

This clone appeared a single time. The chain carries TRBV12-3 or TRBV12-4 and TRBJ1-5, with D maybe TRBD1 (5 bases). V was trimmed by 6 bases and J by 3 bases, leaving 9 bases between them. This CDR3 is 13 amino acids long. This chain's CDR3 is CASREQVNQPQHF. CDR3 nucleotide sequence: TGTGCCAGCAGAGAACAGGTCAATCAGCCCCAGCATTTT.